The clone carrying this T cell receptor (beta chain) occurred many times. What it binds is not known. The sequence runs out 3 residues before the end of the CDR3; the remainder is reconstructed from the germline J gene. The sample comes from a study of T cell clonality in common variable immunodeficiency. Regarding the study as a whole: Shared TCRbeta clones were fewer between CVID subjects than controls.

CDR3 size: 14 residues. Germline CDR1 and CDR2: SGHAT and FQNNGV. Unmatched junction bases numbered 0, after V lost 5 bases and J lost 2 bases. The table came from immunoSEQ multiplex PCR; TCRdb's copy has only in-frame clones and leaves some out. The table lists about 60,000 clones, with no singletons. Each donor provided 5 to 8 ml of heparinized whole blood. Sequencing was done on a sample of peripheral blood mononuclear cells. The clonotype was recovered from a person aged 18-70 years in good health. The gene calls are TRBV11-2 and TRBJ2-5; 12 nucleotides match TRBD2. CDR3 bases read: TGTGCCAGCAGCGGACTAGCGGGACAAGAGACC. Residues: CASSGLAGQET. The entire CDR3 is CASSGLAGQETQYF.